This T cell receptor (beta chain) was found in a study of blood T cell repertoires in COVID-19. Seattle researchers signed up patients amid active infection and tracked them longitudinally. Assay: immunoSEQ multiplex PCR; the TCRdb copy retains only in-frame clones and omits some. This table has fewer than 350,000 clones, approximately 87% appearing once. The receptor's source is a young woman with COVID-19, enrolled during active disease. Source material: peripheral blood.

The CDR3, as DNA: TGCGCCAGCAGCCAAGGCAACTTTTACACAGATACGCAGTATTTT. It yields the protein CASSQGNFYTDTQYF. This chain joins TRBV4-1 and TRBJ2-3, with unresolved D. The CDR3 length is 15 residues. V was pared by 1 base and J by 2 bases, with 10 bases between. Germline V gene sequence: CDR1 MGHRA, CDR2 YSYEKL.